This section outlines one T cell receptor (beta chain) sequence together with its context. Selected positively for CCR7 and CD45RO-negative, naive CD8 cells excluded terminally differentiated effector memory CD45RA+ cells. Method: immunoSEQ multiplex PCR; TCRdb's copy keeps in-frame clones and lacks some. The table records fewer than 800,000 clones, under 95% of them present only once. This sample is drawn from a study of shared clonotypes between healthy human individuals. Overall study: Used for every donor were three CD4 naive, three CD4 memory, two CD8 naive and one CD8 memory plate.

Germline assignment: CDR1 SGHVS and CDR2 FQNEAQ. Trimming removed 1 base from V and 7 bases from J; junction bases left unmatched: 6. The CDR3 contains 14 residues. The sample comprised naive CD8+ T cells sorted from blood. The chain employs TRBV7-8 and TRBJ2-7; 8 bases align to TRBD1. This TCR derives from a man aged 30 to 45 in good health. The chain's CDR3 is CASSLGQGASEQYF. The DNA of the CDR3 is TGTGCCAGCAGCTTAGGGCAGGGGGCGAGTGAGCAGTACTTC.